These 14 T cell receptor beta chains share one sample of origin, sequenced in a study of cytomegalovirus exposure and HLA in healthy donors. PCR amplification relied on 60 Vbeta primers (plus 13 Jbeta primers). Repertoires were generated with immunoSEQ multiplex PCR, while TCRdb's copy carries only in-frame clones and drops some. The sample holds approximately 91,000 clones, roughly 86% seen once. Input material: PBMCs. The receptors derive from a human donor in good health.

The chain links TRBV9 to TRBJ2-1, with 10 bases identical to TRBD2. The V segment lost 3 bases and the J segment 3 bases; nucleotides outside the gene matches: 3. CDR3 size: 15 residues. CDR1 and CDR2 (germline): SGDLS, YYNGEE. CDR3 region: CASSDTSGDYNEQFF. The CDR3 region has the DNA TGTGCCAGCAGCGATACTAGCGGGGACTACAATGAGCAGTTCTTC.

The chain recombines TRBV25-1 with TRBJ1-1; D possibly corresponds to TRBD1 (5 bases). Germline V CDR1 and CDR2: MGHDK, SYGVNS. The CDR3 spans 13 residues. Deletions cut 5 bases from V and 5 bases from J, with 12 bases between. CDR3 amino acids: CASSLGGVTEAFF. In DNA, the CDR3 is TGTGCCAGCAGTTTGGGGGGAGTGACTGAAGCTTTCTTT.

The chain employs TRBV5-1 and TRBJ2-3, with D possibly being TRBD2 (6 bases). Trimming pared 5 bases from V and 5 bases from J, leaving 15 bases between. The CDR3 covers 14 residues. Germline loops: CDR1 SGHRS, CDR2 YFSETQ. In DNA form, the CDR3 reads TGCGCCAGCAGGACCCGGGGTAGCGGAGATACGCAGTATTTT. Protein: CASRTRGSGDTQYF.

This chain uses TRBV29-1 with TRBJ1-5, with TRBD1 matching 7 bases. The germline gives CDR1 SQVTM, CDR2 ANQGSEA. The V segment lost 7 bases and the J segment 8 bases; nucleotides outside the gene matches: 8. The CDR3 extends over 12 amino acids. CDR3 sequence (DNA): TGCAGCGCTGCGGACAGGTACGAGCCCCAGCATTTT. This translates into CSAADRYEPQHF.

This chain uses TRBV28 with TRBJ2-7, with D possibly being TRBD2 (5 bases). The CDR3 has 12 amino acids. With 2 bases removed from V and 4 bases from J, the gap between germline ends came to 6 bases. Germline loops: CDR1 MDHEN, CDR2 SYDVKM. DNA of the CDR3: TGTGCCAGCAGTTTAGAGGGTTACGAGCAGTACTTC. Translation: CASSLEGYEQYF.

This sequence joins TRBV6-4 and TRBJ2-3; perhaps TRBD1 as D (6 bases). The V gene's germline CDR1 is MRHNA and CDR2 SNTAGT. The CDR3 is 16 amino acids. V was shortened by 0 bases and J by 2 bases, with 12 bases between the two germline ends. The CDR3 sequence: CASSDSAGATTDTQYF. CDR3 nucleotides: TGTGCCAGCAGTGACTCGGCAGGGGCCACCACAGATACGCAGTATTTT.

This clone showed up just a few times. The chain combines TRBV5-6 with TRBJ2-3; no clear D. Germline values: CDR1 SGHDT, CDR2 YYEEEE. V dropped 0 bases and J dropped 4 bases, with 3 bases sitting between them. The CDR3 is made up of 12 amino acids. The CDR3: CASSLASDTQYF. The CDR3 region has the DNA TGTGCCAGCAGCTTGGCATCAGATACGCAGTATTTT.

The gene calls are TRBV30 and TRBJ2-2; D call uncertain. V dropped 1 base and J dropped 5 bases, with 5 bases sitting between them. Germline CDR1 and CDR2: GTSNPN and SVGIG (reference sequence). CDR3 length equals 12 residues. The CDR3: CAWSALTGELFF. CDR3 nucleotides: TGTGCCTGGAGTGCGTTAACCGGGGAGCTGTTTTTT.

V gene TRBV15 combines with J gene TRBJ1-1; 7 positions match TRBD1. CDR1 and CDR2 from the germline V gene are LNHNV and YYDKDF (reference sequence). The CDR3 runs to 15 residues. Trimming removed 3 bases from V and 2 bases from J; junction bases left unmatched: 6. Here the CDR3 reads CATSSRQGPNTEAFF. The CDR3 DNA follows: TGTGCCACCAGCAGCCGACAGGGACCCAACACTGAAGCTTTCTTT. The whole variable domain, remainder taken from reference TRBV15 and TRBJ1-1, is DAMVIQNPRYQVTQFGKPVTLSCSQTLNHNVMYWYQQKSSQAPKLLFHYYDKDFNNEADTPDNFQSRRPNTSFCFLDIRSPGLGDTAMYLCATSSRQGPNTEAFFGQGTRLTVV.

The V gene is TRBV7-9, the J gene TRBJ2-5, with 9 nucleotides matching TRBD2. The CDR3 is made up of 17 amino acids. V shed 3 bases, J shed 5 bases, and the junction held 13 bases outside the gene matches. Germline lookup yields CDR1 SEHNR and CDR2 FQNEAQ (reference sequence). The CDR3 reads CASSFMAGGVGTETQYF. The CDR3 DNA reads as TGTGCCAGCAGCTTCATGGCGGGAGGGGTCGGCACGGAGACCCAGTACTTC.

This clone was recorded only once. This chain connects TRBV7-2 to TRBJ2-5, with 7 bases lining up with TRBD1. The ends lost 5 bases at V and 3 bases at J; junction bases unmatched: 3. Per germline, CDR1 SGHTA and CDR2 FQGNSA. The CDR3 consists of 13 residues. In DNA form, the CDR3 reads TGTGCCAGCAGCACCGGACAGGAAGAGACCCAGTACTTC. Protein product: CASSTGQEETQYF.

The chain recombines TRBV30 with TRBJ2-5; weak D call: TRBD2 (7 bases). The CDR3 is 11 residues long. V lost 8 bases and J 9 bases, leaving 16 bases between the germline ends. Germline CDR1 reads GTSNPN; CDR2 reads SVGIG (reference sequence). As DNA, the CDR3 is TGTGCCGGGGGGGGGCGCTGGGCCCAGTACTTC. Amino acid sequence: CAGGGRWAQYF.

The chain recombines TRBV13 with TRBJ2-1; the D gene is possibly TRBD1 (5 bases). There are 13 residues in the CDR3. Trimming removed 5 bases from V and 2 bases from J, with 7 bases in between. Germline CDR1 PRHDT, CDR2 FYEKMQ (reference sequence). The CDR3 nucleotides read TGTGCCAGCAGCGCACAGGCCTACAATGAGCAGTTCTTC. Its protein product is CASSAQAYNEQFF.

The chain recombines TRBV9 with TRBJ2-2; D unclear. Germline V gives CDR1 SGDLS, CDR2 YYNGEE. This CDR3 has 14 residues. V was shortened by 0 bases and J by 4 bases, with 7 bases between the two germline ends. CDR3 bases: TGTGCCAGCAGCGTAGTTTCCTCCACCGGGGAGCTGTTTTTT. Translation: CASSVVSSTGELFF.